This TCR beta chain stems from a study of CD8+ T cells in alopecia areata. Study details: Using the percentage of affected scalp area, treated patients' severity was scored.

Following extraction, RNA underwent reverse transcription to cDNA, which served as the sequencing template. Data came from immunoSEQ multiplex PCR; TCRdb stores just in-frame clones and leaves some out. Here the sample spans about 180,000 clones, 53% being singletons. A few counts support this clone. Its antigen is unidentified. Findings and caveats of the study: In lesional scalp, particularly from alopecia totalis/universalis, clonality was higher than in normal scalp. Mice showed clearer TCR sharing than patients did, a gap that was possibly HLA-related.

Treatment noted: oral pan-JAK inhibitor, 5-10 mg twice daily. In alopecia areata patients, both lesional scalp punch biopsies and peripheral blood were collected. The CDR3 covers 12 residues. V was cut by 6 bases and J by 7 bases, with 15 bases left in between. Germline V lookup: CDR1 SQVTM, CDR2 ANQGSEA. The rearrangement joins TRBV29-1 to TRBJ1-2; D remains unclear. The sequence was collected from a human donor with alopecia areata. The starting material was CD8+ T cells sorted from blood, obtained at week 24, from a patient treated with tofacitinib. CDR3 nucleotide sequence: TGCAGCGTGCCGAAGGTCGAAAGTGGCTACACCTTC. Translated: CSVPKVESGYTF. The whole variable domain, remainder taken from reference TRBV29-1 and TRBJ1-2, is SAVISQKPSRDICQRGTSLTIQCQVDSQVTMMFWYRQQPGQSLTLIATANQGSEATYESGFVIDKFPISRPNLTFSTLTVSNMSPEDSSIYLCSVPKVESGYTFGSGTRLTVV.